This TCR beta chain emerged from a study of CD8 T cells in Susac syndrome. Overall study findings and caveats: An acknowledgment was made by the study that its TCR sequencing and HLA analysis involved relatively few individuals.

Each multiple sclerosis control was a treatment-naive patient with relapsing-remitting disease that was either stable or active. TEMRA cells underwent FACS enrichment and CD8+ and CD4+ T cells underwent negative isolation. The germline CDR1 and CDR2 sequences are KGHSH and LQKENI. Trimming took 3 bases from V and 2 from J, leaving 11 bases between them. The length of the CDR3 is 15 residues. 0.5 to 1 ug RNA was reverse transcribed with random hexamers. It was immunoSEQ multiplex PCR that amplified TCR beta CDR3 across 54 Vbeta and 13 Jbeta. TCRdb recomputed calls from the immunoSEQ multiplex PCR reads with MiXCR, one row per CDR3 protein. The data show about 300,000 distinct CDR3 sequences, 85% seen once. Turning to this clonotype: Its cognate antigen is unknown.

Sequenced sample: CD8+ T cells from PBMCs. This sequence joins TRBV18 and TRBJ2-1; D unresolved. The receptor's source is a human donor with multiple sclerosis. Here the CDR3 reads CASSPETLTYNEQFF. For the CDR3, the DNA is TGTGCCAGCTCACCGGAGACGCTGACCTACAATGAGCAGTTCTTC.